Listed here are 27 T cell receptor beta chains from one sample, sequenced in a study of T cell changes during pregnancy in multiple sclerosis. Sequencing used immunoSEQ multiplex PCR; TCRdb keeps in-frame clones, though not all of them. The table shows about 130,000 clones, with roughly 95% occurring only once. The sequenced sample was peripheral blood, obtained after pregnancy. The origin of the receptors is a female donor with multiple sclerosis, enrolled in a pregnancy study.

The chain combines TRBV20-1 with TRBJ2-2; the D gene is possibly TRBD1 (5 bases). Germline-derived CDR1 and CDR2 are DFQATT and SNEGSKA (reference sequence). Trimming took 2 bases from V and 13 from J, leaving 11 bases between them. The CDR3 length is 11 residues. DNA of the CDR3: TGCAGTGCTAGACAGGGATTGCTGCTGTTTTTT. This gives the protein CSARQGLLLFF.

The chain joins TRBV5-8 to TRBJ1-1; 8 bases match TRBD1. The CDR3 has 16 residues. CDR1 is SGHTS and CDR2 is YDEGEE in the germline V gene. V gave up 0 bases and J gave up 1 base; unmatched junction bases: 5. The CDR3 region is CASSLVLGQGNTEAFF. In DNA form, the CDR3 reads TGTGCCAGCAGCTTGGTATTAGGACAGGGGAACACTGAAGCTTTCTTT.

The chain has TRBV27 and TRBJ2-1; TRBD2 aligns across 9 bases. The CDR3 consists of 16 residues. The J segment lost 6 bases and the V segment lost 4 bases, leaving 10 bases of the junction unmatched. The V gene's germline CDR1 is MNHEY and CDR2 SMNVEV (reference sequence). CDR3 amino acids: CASSSGREGLGNEQFF. The CDR3 DNA follows: TGTGCCAGCAGTTCCGGGCGGGAGGGTCTAGGCAATGAGCAGTTCTTC.

The chain links TRBV15 to TRBJ2-7; TRBD2 might be the D (5 bases). CDR3 length equals 15 residues. Germline V gene lookup returns CDR1 LNHNV and CDR2 YYDKDF (reference sequence). The V end lost 0 bases, the J end lost 5 bases, and 14 bases lay between the germline ends. The CDR3 here is CATSRDPLGAHEQYF. The CDR3 bases are TGTGCCACCAGCAGAGATCCGCTGGGAGCCCACGAGCAGTACTTC.

This chain connects TRBV27 to TRBJ1-3; D gene unclear. The germline V gene has CDR1 MNHEY and CDR2 SMNVEV (reference sequence). CDR3 length equals 16 residues. Between the trimmed V and J ends, which lost 1 base and 0 bases, there was a span of 10 bases. The CDR3 DNA is TGTGCCAGCAGTTTATATGCCTCTACCTCTGGAAACACCATATATTTT. Translated, it gives CASSLYASTSGNTIYF.

The genes are TRBV7-9 and TRBJ2-2, with 9 bases identical to TRBD2. Losses at the gene ends were 6 bases for V and 0 bases for J; bases not matched to a gene: 2. This CDR3 is built from 15 residues. Germline-derived CDR1 and CDR2 are SEHNR and FQNEAQ (reference sequence). CDR3 loop: CASRASGANTGELFF. CDR3 DNA: TGTGCCAGCAGAGCTAGCGGGGCGAACACCGGGGAGCTGTTTTTT.

This clone was seen more than once but under ten times. The V gene is TRBV15, the J gene TRBJ2-7; the match to TRBD2 covers 9 bases. The V gene end was trimmed by 1 base and the J gene end by 7 bases; junction bases not matched to a gene: 17. In germline, CDR1 is LNHNV, CDR2 YYDKDF (reference sequence). The CDR3 extends over 18 amino acids. The CDR3 DNA is TGTGCCACCAGCAGAGTTGCTAGCGGGAAGAGCAAACGGGAGGAGCAGTACTTC. Its protein is CATSRVASGKSKREEQYF.

This rearrangement joins TRBV18 to TRBJ2-2; TRBD1 agrees at 8 bases. The CDR3 contains 16 residues. The ends lost 5 bases at V and 0 bases at J; junction bases unmatched: 5. Germline V gene lookup returns CDR1 KGHSH and CDR2 LQKENI. CDR3 bases: TGTGCCAGCTCAGCAAACAGGGGGGCGAACACCGGGGAGCTGTTTTTT. It codes for CASSANRGANTGELFF.

J is TRBJ2-3 and V is TRBV11-1; possibly TRBD1 for D (6 bases). The CDR3 runs 15 residues. Germline V lookup: CDR1 SGHAT, CDR2 FQDESV (reference sequence). V was clipped by 5 bases and J by 4 bases, with 16 bases between them. The CDR3 region has the DNA TGTGCCAGCAGCGCAAAGGGTAGGGGGTCAGATACGCAGTATTTT. It encodes CASSAKGRGSDTQYF.

The rearrangement links TRBV7-6 to TRBJ2-1, with D possibly TRBD2 on 5 matching bases. Germline CDR1 is SGHVS and CDR2 is FNYEAQ. V shed 3 bases and J shed 0 bases, with 6 bases lying between them. The CDR3 extends over 14 amino acids. DNA of the CDR3: TGTGCCAGCAGCTTGGCGGGCTCCTACAATGAGCAGTTCTTC. Residues: CASSLAGSYNEQFF.

This sequence joins TRBV5-1 and TRBJ2-7, with 10 bases that match TRBD2. The CDR3 has 17 amino acids. Germline lookup yields CDR1 SGHRS and CDR2 YFSETQ. V gave up 4 bases and J gave up 5 bases; unmatched junction bases: 15. The CDR3 reads CASSAQGSGRDLDEQYF. In DNA, the CDR3 is TGCGCCAGCAGCGCTCAGGGGAGCGGGAGGGACCTCGACGAGCAGTACTTC.

This chain joins TRBV7-8 and TRBJ2-1; tentative D call: TRBD1 (6 bases). The CDR3 totals 14 residues. CDR1 is SGHVS, CDR2 FQNEAQ, per germline. V was trimmed by 2 bases and J by 7 bases, leaving 12 bases between them. The CDR3 reads CASSLYRVLNEQFF. Written as DNA, the CDR3 is TGTGCCAGCAGCTTATACAGGGTTTTGAATGAGCAGTTCTTC. Filled out from reference TRBV7-8 and TRBJ2-1, the complete variable domain reads GAGVSQSPRYKVAKRGQDVALRCDPISGHVSLFWYQQALGQGPEFLTYFQNEAQLDKSGLPSDRFFAERPEGSVSTLKIQRTQQEDSAVYLCASSLYRVLNEQFFGPGTRLTVL.

The V call is TRBV19, the J call TRBJ2-4; 9 nucleotides match TRBD1. With V trimmed by 9 bases and J by 3 bases, 12 bases remained unmatched. In germline, CDR1 is LNHDA, CDR2 SQIVND (reference sequence). The CDR3 length is 16 residues. CDR3 protein: CASREWTGVGKNIQYF. CDR3 in DNA: TGTGCCAGCAGGGAATGGACAGGGGTGGGCAAAAACATTCAGTACTTC. Drawing the rest from reference TRBV19 and TRBJ2-4, the complete variable domain is DGGITQSPKYLFRKEGQNVTLSCEQNLNHDAMYWYRQDPGQGLRLIYYSQIVNDFQKGDIAEGYSVSREKKESFPLTVTSAQKNPTAFYLCASREWTGVGKNIQYFGAGTRLSVL.

The gene calls are TRBV4-2 and TRBJ1-5; D might be TRBD1 (6 bases). V dropped 3 bases and J dropped 0 bases, with 9 bases sitting between them. The CDR3 is 15 residues long. CDR1 LGHNA and CDR2 YNFKEQ come from the germline V gene. The CDR3 nucleotides read TGTGCCAGCAGCCAGTACAGGGATAGCAATCAGCCCCAGCATTTT. This sequence encodes CASSQYRDSNQPQHF.

The J gene is TRBJ2-5, the V gene TRBV6-5; D is perhaps TRBD2 (6 bases). This CDR3 has 15 residues. CDR1 MNHEY and CDR2 SVGAGI come from the germline V gene. V shed 0 bases and J shed 2 bases, with 10 bases lying between them. This CDR3 reads CASSYSTGLQETQYF. As DNA, the CDR3 is TGTGCCAGCAGTTACTCGACTGGACTACAAGAGACCCAGTACTTC.

The V gene is TRBV7-9, the J gene TRBJ1-2, with TRBD1 matching over 10 bases. The CDR3 extends over 17 amino acids. Trimming at V came to 2 bases and at J to 4 bases, leaving 10 bases not matched to a gene. Per the germline V gene, CDR1 is SEHNR and CDR2 is FQNEAQ (reference sequence). This chain's CDR3 is CASSLYISGTGAYGYTF. The DNA for the CDR3 is TGTGCCAGCAGCTTATACATTAGCGGGACAGGGGCCTATGGCTACACCTTC. Drawing the rest from reference TRBV7-9 and TRBJ1-2, the complete variable domain is DTGVSQNPRHKITKRGQNVTFRCDPISEHNRLYWYRQTLGQGPEFLTYFQNEAQLEKSRLLSDRFSAERPKGSFSTLEIQRTEQGDSAMYLCASSLYISGTGAYGYTFGSGTRLTVV.

V and J are TRBV5-1 and TRBJ2-1, with a possible D match to TRBD2 (5 bases). Trimming took off 4 bases at V and 0 bases at J, with 17 bases between the two ends. The CDR3 totals 17 residues. Germline loops: CDR1 SGHRS, CDR2 YFSETQ. CDR3 protein: CASSPGGRQTSYNEQFF. The CDR3 DNA reads TGCGCCAGCAGCCCCGGAGGCAGGCAGACCTCCTACAATGAGCAGTTCTTC. Full variable domain (missing parts from reference TRBV5-1 and TRBJ2-1): KAGVTQTPRYLIKTRGQQVTLSCSPISGHRSVSWYQQTPGQGLQFLFEYFSETQRNKGNFPGRFSGRQFSNSRSEMNVSTLELGDSALYLCASSPGGRQTSYNEQFFGPGTRLTVL.

The J gene is TRBJ2-2, the V gene TRBV5-4, with 8 nucleotides matching TRBD1. CDR3 length equals 13 residues. The V gene end was trimmed by 4 bases and the J gene end by 12 bases; junction bases not matched to a gene: 8. Germline CDR1 reads SGHNT; CDR2 reads YYREEE (reference sequence). The CDR3 spells CASSKSTGVQLFF. As DNA, the CDR3 is TGTGCCAGCAGCAAATCGACAGGGGTCCAGCTGTTTTTT. Looking up the rest from reference TRBV5-4 and TRBJ2-2 gives the full variable domain: ETGVTQSPTHLIKTRGQQVTLRCSSQSGHNTVSWYQQALGQGPQFIFQYYREEENGRGNFPPRFSGLQFPNYSSELNVNALELDDSALYLCASSKSTGVQLFFGEGSRLTVL.

The rearrangement joins TRBV27 to TRBJ2-1, with 15 bases aligning to TRBD2. The CDR3 loop spans 18 amino acids. J gave up 0 bases and V 5 bases, and 5 bases lay outside the gene matches. Germline V CDR1 and CDR2: MNHEY, SMNVEV (reference sequence). The CDR3 reads CASSLGTSGRISYNEQFF. The DNA of the CDR3 is TGTGCCAGCAGTCTGGGGACTAGCGGGAGGATCTCCTACAATGAGCAGTTCTTC.

The V and J genes are TRBV5-4 and TRBJ2-1, with 9 bases lining up with TRBD2. Unmatched junction bases numbered 8, after V lost 0 bases and J lost 7 bases. CDR1 SGHNT and CDR2 YYREEE come from the germline V gene (reference sequence). The CDR3 sequence is 16 residues long. This chain's CDR3 is CASSLGGGRAGNEQFF. The CDR3 DNA reads as TGTGCCAGCAGCTTGGGCGGCGGGAGGGCCGGGAATGAGCAGTTCTTC.

The chain uses TRBV5-6 and TRBJ1-2; D uncertain. Per germline, CDR1 SGHDT and CDR2 YYEEEE. The CDR3 extends over 13 amino acids. V lost 1 base and J 6 bases, leaving 10 bases between the germline ends. CDR3 residues: CASSLSDGDGYTF. The CDR3, as DNA: TGTGCCAGCAGCTTGTCGGACGGGGATGGCTACACCTTC. The entire variable domain, with the rest obtained from reference TRBV5-6 and TRBJ1-2, is as follows: DAGVTQSPTHLIKTRGQQVTLRCSPKSGHDTVSWYQQALGQGPQFIFQYYEEEERQRGNFPDRFSGHQFPNYSSELNVNALLLGDSALYLCASSLSDGDGYTFGSGTRLTVV.

The chain links TRBV19 to TRBJ2-7, with TRBD1 matching 7 bases. CDR3 length: 14 residues. CDR1 and CDR2 from the germline V gene are LNHDA and SQIVND (reference sequence). The ends lost 9 bases at V and 1 base at J; junction bases unmatched: 9. The CDR3 reads CASFSGGPSYEQYF. The CDR3 DNA is TGTGCCAGCTTTTCAGGGGGACCTTCCTACGAGCAGTACTTC.

The J gene is TRBJ1-2, the V gene TRBV7-6; D gene ambiguous. The CDR3 is 14 amino acids. Germline-derived CDR1 and CDR2 are SGHVS and FNYEAQ. Trimming took off 0 bases at V and 8 bases at J, with 13 bases between the two ends. CDR3 nucleotides: TGTGCCAGCAGCTTAGCGGTTGCGGGTACGGGCTACACCTTC. Translation: CASSLAVAGTGYTF.

This chain joins TRBV4-2 and TRBJ2-1; 10 bases are a match to TRBD2. Germline CDR1 LGHNA, CDR2 YNFKEQ. Losses at the gene ends were 4 bases for V and 9 bases for J; bases not matched to a gene: 12. The CDR3 runs to 16 residues. The CDR3 sequence is CASSPPLAGVGSEQFF. The CDR3 nucleotides are TGTGCCAGCAGCCCGCCTCTAGCGGGAGTTGGTAGTGAGCAGTTCTTC.

The chain has TRBV10-3 and TRBJ2-1, with 8 nucleotides matching TRBD2. Germline lookup yields CDR1 ENHRY and CDR2 SYGVKD. V shed 0 bases and J 0 bases; nucleotides not matched to a gene: 7. The CDR3 covers 18 residues. Here the CDR3 DNA reads TGTGCCATCAGTGAGTCGAGTTTAGCGGGGAGCTCCTACAATGAGCAGTTCTTC. Translated, it gives CAISESSLAGSSYNEQFF.

This CDR3 is CASSVGSSGRTDTQYF. The CDR3 DNA is TGTGCCAGCAGCGTAGGGAGTAGCGGGCGCACAGATACGCAGTATTTT. V and J are TRBV9 and TRBJ2-3; 7 bases agree with TRBD2. V dropped 0 bases and J dropped 1; count of bases not matched to a gene: 5. The CDR3 is made up of 16 amino acids. Per germline, CDR1 SGDLS and CDR2 YYNGEE.

The J gene is TRBJ2-1, the V gene TRBV10-3, with D possibly TRBD1 on 6 matching bases. V lost 7 bases and J lost 5, with 12 bases in between. The length of the CDR3 is 13 residues. Germline CDR1 reads ENHRY; CDR2 reads SYGVKD. The CDR3 DNA reads as TGTGCCATCACAGGGGTCGGGCACAATGAGCAGTTCTTC. Translating gives CAITGVGHNEQFF.